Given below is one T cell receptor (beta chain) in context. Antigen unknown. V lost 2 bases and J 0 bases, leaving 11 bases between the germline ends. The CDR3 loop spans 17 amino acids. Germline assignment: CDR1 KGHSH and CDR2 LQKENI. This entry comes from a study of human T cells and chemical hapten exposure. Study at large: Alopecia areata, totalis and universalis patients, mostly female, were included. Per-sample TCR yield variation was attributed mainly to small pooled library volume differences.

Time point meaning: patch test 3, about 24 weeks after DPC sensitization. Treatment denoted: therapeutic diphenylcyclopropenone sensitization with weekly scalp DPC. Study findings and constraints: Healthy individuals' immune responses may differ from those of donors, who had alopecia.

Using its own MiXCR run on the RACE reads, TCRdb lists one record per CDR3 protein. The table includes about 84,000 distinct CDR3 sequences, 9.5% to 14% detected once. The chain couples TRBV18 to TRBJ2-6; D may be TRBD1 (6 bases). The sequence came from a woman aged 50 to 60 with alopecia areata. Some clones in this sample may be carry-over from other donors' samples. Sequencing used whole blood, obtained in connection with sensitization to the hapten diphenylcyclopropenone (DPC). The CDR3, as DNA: TGTGCCAGCTCACCAACAGGGAAGTCCTCTGGGGCCAACGTCCTGACTTTC. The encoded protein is CASSPTGKSSGANVLTF.